This T cell receptor (beta chain) was observed in a study of cytomegalovirus exposure and HLA in healthy donors. To note about this clone: The antigen is not known.

The study's findings and limits: The study designated some 180 TCR beta chains cytomegalovirus-associated. Among TCR sequences, most were rare, though some public TCRs appeared in many donors. According to a later analysis, TCR clusters from the first cohort tended to co-occur in the 90 to 150 validation repertoires.

The V and J ends lost 0 bases and 6 bases respectively, with 6 bases between them. Germline assignment: CDR1 SGHDN and CDR2 FVKESK. There are 13 residues in the CDR3. Produced via immunoSEQ multiplex PCR; TCRdb's table is partial and in-frame only. Found here are under 200,000 clones, roughly 89% of them singletons; the top ten hold 3%. Sequenced material: PBMCs. The V gene is TRBV14, the J gene TRBJ2-1; D gene uncertain. The source is a woman aged 18 to 35 in good health and CMV-seropositive. In DNA, the CDR3 is TGTGCCAGCAGCCAAGAGCTACTCAATGAGCAGTTCTTC. Its translation is CASSQELLNEQFF. Supplemented by reference TRBV14 and TRBJ2-1, the full variable domain reads EAGVTQFPSHSVIEKGQTVTLRCDPISGHDNLYWYRRVMGKEIKFLLHFVKESKQDESGMPNNRFLAERTGGTYSTLKVQPAELEDSGVYFCASSQELLNEQFFGPGTRLTVL.